The rows below give T cell receptor beta chains drawn from one sample of a study of T cells in Graves' hyperthyroidism and ophthalmopathy. TCRdb reanalysed the multiplex PCR reads using MiXCR and keeps one entry per CDR3 protein. The sample consists of 300,000 to 450,000 distinct CDR3 sequences, about 14% of them appearing once. Material for sequencing was blood. These receptors all stem from a woman aged 60-75 years with Graves' hyperthyroidism. Each CDR3 is given with its conserved first and last residue. The D gene is left open where the match is weak. Clone size, where shown, is once, few, many, or a class for clones that have expanded.

length: 12; V: TRBV3-1; size: few; D: NA; J: TRBJ1-2; DNA: TGTGCCAGCAGCCAAAGGGACGTTGTGGTCACCTTC; CDR3: CASSQRDVVVTF
length: 12; V: TRBV5-1; size: many; D: NA; J: TRBJ1-2; DNA: TGCGCCAGCAGCTTAGATAACAGTGGCTACACCTTC; CDR3: CASSLDNSGYTF
length: 14; V: TRBV11-1; size: many; D: NA; J: TRBJ2-3; DNA: TGTGCCAGCAGCTTCCTAGCGTCAGGGGGTACGCAGTATTTT; CDR3: CASSFLASGGTQYF
length: 16; V: TRBV11-2; size: many; D: TRBD2; J: TRBJ2-3; DNA: TGTGCCAGCAGCTTACACCCTAGCGGGAGCACAGATACGCAGTATTTT; CDR3: CASSLHPSGSTDTQYF
length: 13; V: TRBV7-8; size: many; D: NA; J: TRBJ1-1; DNA: TGTGCCAGCAGCTGGAGACAGTCCACTGAAGCTTTCTTT; CDR3: CASSWRQSTEAFF
length: 16; V: TRBV7-9; size: NA; D: TRBD2; J: TRBJ2-7; DNA: TGTGCCAGCAGCTGGGGGACTAGCGGGAGGTCCTACGAGCAGTACTTC; CDR3: CASSWGTSGRSYEQYF
length: 18; V: TRBV5-1; size: NA; D: NA; J: TRBJ1-3; DNA: TGCGCCAGCAGCTTAGACGGGACGGAGTCGATTACTGGAAACACCATATATTTT; CDR3: CASSLDGTESITGNTIYF
length: 16; V: TRBV4-1; size: NA; D: NA; J: TRBJ1-5; DNA: TGCGCCAGCAGCCAACTTGAACTCGGGGGGCCTCAGCCCCAGCATTTT; CDR3: CASSQLELGGPQPQHF
length: 18; V: TRBV27; size: many; D: NA; J: TRBJ2-7; DNA: TGTGCCAGCAGAGCAAAGTTATCCCTTAGCGTCGACTCCTACGAGCAGTACTTC; CDR3: CASRAKLSLSVDSYEQYF
length: 16; V: TRBV28; size: few; D: TRBD2; J: TRBJ2-2; DNA: TGTGCCAGCACCCCAAGCGGGAGCCGGAACACCGGGGAGCTGTTTTTT; CDR3: CASTPSGSRNTGELFF
length: 15; V: TRBV6-2/TRBV6-3; size: many; D: TRBD2; J: TRBJ2-7; DNA: TGTGCCAGCAGTAACCCGGGACTAGCGGTTTACGAGCAGTACTTC; CDR3: CASSNPGLAVYEQYF
length: 14; V: TRBV4-1; size: NA; D: TRBD1; J: TRBJ2-2; DNA: TGCGCCAGCAGCCAACAAACAGGGGCCGGGGAGCTGTTTTTT; CDR3: CASSQQTGAGELFF
length: 14; V: TRBV5-1; size: few; D: NA; J: TRBJ2-2; DNA: TGCGCCAGCAGCTTTAATTATTTCGAAGGGGAGCTGTTTTTT; CDR3: CASSFNYFEGELFF
length: 14; V: TRBV6-1; size: many; D: NA; J: TRBJ1-4; DNA: TGTGCCAGCAGTGAAGGGCAGGGTTGGGAAAAACTGTTTTTT; CDR3: CASSEGQGWEKLFF
length: 17; V: TRBV7-4; size: few; D: TRBD1; J: TRBJ2-5; DNA: TGTGCCAGCAGCGGCCGCCGGGACAGGGGGCTTCAAGAGACCCAGTACTTC; CDR3: CASSGRRDRGLQETQYF